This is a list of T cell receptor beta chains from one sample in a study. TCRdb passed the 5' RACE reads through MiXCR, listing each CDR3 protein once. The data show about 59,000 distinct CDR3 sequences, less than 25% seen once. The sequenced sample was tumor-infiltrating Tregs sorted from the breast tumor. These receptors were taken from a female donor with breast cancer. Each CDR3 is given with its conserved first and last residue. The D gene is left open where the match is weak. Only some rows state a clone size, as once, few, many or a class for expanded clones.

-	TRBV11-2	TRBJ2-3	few	TGTGCCAGCAGCTTACAGGGTTCGGATACGCAGTATTTT	CASSLQGSDTQYF
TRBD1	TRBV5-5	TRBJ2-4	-	TGTGCCAGCAGCATTCCGGGACAGGGAGTTCAGTACTTC	CASSIPGQGVQYF
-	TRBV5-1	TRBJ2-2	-	TGCGCCAGCAGCAGGGACGGCCCCAACACCGGGGAGCTGTTTTTT	CASSRDGPNTGELFF
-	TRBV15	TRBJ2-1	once	TGTGCCACCAGCACCCCCGGGGGTAGGGGTAACTACAATGAGCAGTTCTTC	CATSTPGGRGNYNEQFF
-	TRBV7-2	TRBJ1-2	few	TGTGCCAGCAGCCCCCCATCCTATGGCTACACCTTC	CASSPPSYGYTF
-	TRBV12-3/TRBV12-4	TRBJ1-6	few	TGTGCCAGCACCCAGTCGGGCTATTATTCACCCCTCCACTTT	CASTQSGYYSPLHF
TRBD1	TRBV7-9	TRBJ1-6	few	TGTGCCAGCAGCTCCAACAGACAGGGCGGTAATTCACCCCTCCACTTT	CASSSNRQGGNSPLHF
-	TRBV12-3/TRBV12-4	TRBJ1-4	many	TGTGCCAGCAGTTCAGGGTTCCAGAAACTGTTTTTT	CASSSGFQKLFF
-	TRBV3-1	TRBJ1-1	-	TGTGCCAGCAGCCAAAGGCACAGAACCATGAACACTGAAGCTTTCTTT	CASSQRHRTMNTEAFF
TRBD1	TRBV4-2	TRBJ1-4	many	TGTGCCAGCAGCCAGGGACCTCGGGACAGGGTTGAAAAACTGTTTTTT	CASSQGPRDRVEKLFF
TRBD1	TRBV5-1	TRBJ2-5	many	TGCGCCAGCAGCTTGGGGGACAGCCGACTCCATGATCAAGAGACCCAGTACTTC	CASSLGDSRLHDQETQYF
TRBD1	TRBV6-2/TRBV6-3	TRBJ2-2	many	TGTGCCAGCAGTTACCACGGGGACAGGGTCACCGGGGAGCTGTTTTTT	CASSYHGDRVTGELFF
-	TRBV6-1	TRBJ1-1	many	TGTGCCAGCAGTGCAAACACTGAAGCTTTCTTT	CASSANTEAFF
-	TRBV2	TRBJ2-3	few	TGTGCCAGCATTCAGGGGCTAGAAACAGATACGCAGTATTTT	CASIQGLETDTQYF
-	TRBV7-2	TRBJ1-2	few	TGTGCCAGCAGCTTCTCCGATGGCTACACCTTC	CASSFSDGYTF
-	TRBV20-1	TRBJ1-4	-	TGCAGTGCTGCGGCTCACTCAACTAATGAAAAACTGTTTTTT	CSAAAHSTNEKLFF
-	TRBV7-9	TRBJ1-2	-	TGTGCCAGCAGCTTACTACCGCCAGGGGAGGAAGGCTACACCTTC	CASSLLPPGEEGYTF
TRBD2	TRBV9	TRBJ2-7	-	TGTGCCAGCAGCGCCTTAGCGGGAGGGCCCCCGTACTTC	CASSALAGGPPYF
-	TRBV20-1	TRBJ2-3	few	TGCAGTGCTAGTCGCAGGGAACACACAGATACGCAGTATTTT	CSASRREHTDTQYF
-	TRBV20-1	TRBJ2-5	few	TGCAGTGCTAGGACAGGTGGTCGGGAGACCCAGTACTTC	CSARTGGRETQYF
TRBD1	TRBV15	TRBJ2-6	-	TGTGCCACCAGCGCTTGGACAGGGGGGGCCAACGTCCTGACTTTC	CATSAWTGGANVLTF
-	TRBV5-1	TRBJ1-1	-	TGCGCCAGCAGCTCTCAGGGAGGGCGGGACACTGAAGCTTTCTTT	CASSSQGGRDTEAFF
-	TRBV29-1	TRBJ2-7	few	TGCAGCGTTGGTGACCTCTCCCCCCAGTACTTC	CSVGDLSPQYF
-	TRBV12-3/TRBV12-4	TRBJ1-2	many	TGTGCCAGCAGTTTAGCCAACTATGGCTACACCTTC	CASSLANYGYTF
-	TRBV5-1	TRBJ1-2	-	TGCGCCAGCAGCCCGGTGGGGTTGGGCGGCTACACCTTC	CASSPVGLGGYTF
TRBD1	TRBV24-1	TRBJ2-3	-	TGTGCCACCAGTGACCCCGGGACAGGGGGCACAGATACGCAGTATTTT	CATSDPGTGGTDTQYF
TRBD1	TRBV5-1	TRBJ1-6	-	TGCGCCAGCAGCTTGGCCGGGGGCAGGGGGGATTCACCCCTCCACTTT	CASSLAGGRGDSPLHF
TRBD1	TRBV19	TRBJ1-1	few	TGTGCCAGTAGTAAGACAGGGGAAGCTTTCTTT	CASSKTGEAFF
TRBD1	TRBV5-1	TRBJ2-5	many	TGCGCCAGCAGCCCTGGGACAGGGGAAGAGACCCAGTACTTC	CASSPGTGEETQYF
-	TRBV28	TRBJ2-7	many	TGTGCCAGCAGTTTGTCCAAGGCCGGGGGTTACGAGCAGTACTTC	CASSLSKAGGYEQYF
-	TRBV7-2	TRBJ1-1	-	TGTGCCAGCAGCTTAGCGAGGACCTCGGGGGAAGCTTTCTTT	CASSLARTSGEAFF